The source of this T cell receptor beta chain is a study of spatial heterogeneity in lung cancer. The V end was cut by 6 bases, the J end by 0 bases, with 15 bases between. Germline CDR1 and CDR2: MNHEY and SVGEGT. The CDR3 has 16 residues. Time point in this sample: sample taken at primary tumor resection. No cell sorting; template was whole RNA from tumor, lung tissue or PBMC. There are many counts of this clonotype. TCRdb fed the 5' RACE reads into MiXCR, producing one record per CDR3 protein. The sample records roughly 91,000 distinct CDR3 sequences, about a fifth being singletons. The receptor's source is a male donor with early-stage non-small cell lung cancer. Sequenced material: PBMCs, taken at surgery. V gene TRBV6-2 or TRBV6-3 combines with J gene TRBJ1-5; D is unclear. The CDR3 sequence: CASSYIPFPSNQPQHF. The DNA for the CDR3 is TGTGCCAGCAGCTATATCCCCTTTCCTAGCAATCAGCCCCAGCATTTT.